What follows is one T cell receptor (beta chain) and its context. This specimen belongs to a study of shared clonotypes between healthy human individuals. The germline gives CDR1 MDHEN, CDR2 SYDVKM. The CDR3 extends over 12 amino acids. V shed 6 bases and J shed 4 bases, with 9 bases lying between them. The material for each subset, its genomic DNA, was split evenly across several immunoSEQ plates. The table came from immunoSEQ multiplex PCR; TCRdb's copy has only in-frame clones and leaves some out. The data contain about 2.4 million clones, approximately 94% of them singletons. Specimen: naive CD4+ T cells from PBMCs. Described subset: CD45RA+ positively selected. The rearrangement joins TRBV28 to TRBJ1-1, with D perhaps TRBD1 (5 bases). This receptor was taken from a man younger than 35 in good health. Some clones in this sample may be carry-over from other donors' samples. The CDR3 spells CASSPRATEAFF. CDR3 in DNA: TGTGCCAGCAGCCCCAGGGCCACTGAAGCTTTCTTT.